Listed here are 9 T cell receptor beta chains from one sample, sequenced in a study of molecular identifiers for immune sequencing clone quantification. TCRdb analysed the PCR reads with MiXCR anew, one entry per CDR3 protein. The sample consists of roughly 93,000 distinct CDR3 sequences, nearly 25% of them appearing once. Input material: naive CD8+ T cells from blood, with Jurkat cell RNA spiked in. Subset indicated: FACS-sorted CD8+CD4-CCR7+CD45RA+ naive T cells. The receptor set was obtained from a human donor in good health. Some libraries in this study had Jurkat cell RNA spiked in.

Many counts were recorded for this clonotype. This sequence joins TRBV27 and TRBJ2-2; 10 bases fit TRBD1. Trimming took 5 bases from V and 1 from J; bases not matched to a gene: 13. CDR1 is MNHEY, CDR2 SMNVEV, per germline (reference sequence). The length of the CDR3 is 19 residues. CDR3: CASSPPGQGYFQNTGELFF. CDR3 nucleotide sequence: TGTGCCAGCAGTCCTCCGGGACAGGGGTATTTCCAGAACACCGGGGAGCTGTTTTTT.

This chain's CDR3 is CASSQGRLAATLSTDTQYF. The CDR3 DNA follows: TGTGCCAGTAGCCAAGGTCGACTAGCGGCTACCTTAAGCACAGATACGCAGTATTTT. This chain joins TRBV19 and TRBJ2-3; 9 positions agree with TRBD2. The germline V gene has CDR1 LNHDA and CDR2 SQIVND (reference sequence). This CDR3 has 19 amino acids. The ends lost 6 bases at V and 0 bases at J; junction bases unmatched: 16.

In its sample, this clonotype was seen many times. The gene calls are TRBV25-1 and TRBJ2-3; 7 nucleotides align to TRBD1. The J segment lost 2 bases and the V segment lost 6 bases, leaving 5 bases of the junction unmatched. The germline gives CDR1 MGHDK, CDR2 SYGVNS. This CDR3 is built from 14 residues. For the CDR3, the DNA is TGTGCCAGCAGCAATGACAGGGCCACAGATACGCAGTATTTT. It is translated as CASSNDRATDTQYF.

Details on this clonotype: Relative to the germline gene, one junction end is altered; a read error may explain this. V is TRBV29-1 and J is TRBJ1-1; possibly TRBD1 for D (6 bases). Germline V CDR1 and CDR2: SQVTM, ANQGSEA. This CDR3 is built from 13 residues. The CDR3 DNA reads TGCGGCGTAAGACTGACAGGGAACACTGAAGCTTTCTTT. The encoded protein is CGVRLTGNTEAFF.

This clonotype was seen at least ten times. The chain joins TRBV4-1 to TRBJ2-2; TRBD1 matches 9 bases. CDR1 is MGHRA, CDR2 YSYEKL, per germline. CDR3 length: 17 residues. V dropped 3 bases and J dropped 4; count of bases not matched to a gene: 9. CDR3 sequence reads: CASSQYTGGAGTGELFF. The CDR3 nucleotides are TGCGCCAGCAGCCAGTATACAGGGGGCGCAGGCACCGGGGAGCTGTTTTTT.

In the case of this clonotype: The junction departs from germline at one end; a sequencing error may be responsible. The chain is built from TRBV12-3 or TRBV12-4 and TRBJ1-4; D not certain. This CDR3 comprises 13 residues. The CDR3 DNA sequence: TGTGACAGCAGTAGCGCAACTAATGAAAAACTGTTTTTT. Protein product: CDSSSATNEKLFF.

This clonotype was seen a few times. The chain recombines TRBV12-3 or TRBV12-4 with TRBJ2-1; D is undetermined. The CDR3 loop spans 14 amino acids. Trimming took 1 base from V and 2 from J, leaving 6 bases between them. CDR3 DNA sequence: TGTGCCAGCAGTTTAGGTGGGACCTACAATGAGCAGTTCTTC. Amino acid sequence: CASSLGGTYNEQFF.

This clonotype was found many times. The chain recombines TRBV6-1 with TRBJ2-2; tentative D call: TRBD1 (6 bases). V lost 5 bases to trimming and J lost 5 bases, with 21 bases between them. From germline, CDR1 is MNHNS and CDR2 SASEGT. The CDR3 extends over 17 amino acids. For the CDR3, the DNA is TGTGCCAGCAGTACACCTAACAGGGAAGAAGGTACCGGGGAGCTGTTTTTT. Residues: CASSTPNREEGTGELFF.

A few counts support this clonotype. The chain joins TRBV11-2 to TRBJ2-7, with D maybe TRBD2 (6 bases). Germline lookup yields CDR1 SGHAT and CDR2 FQNNGV. Between the trimmed V and J ends, which lost 4 bases and 0 bases, there was a span of 10 bases. CDR3 size: 14 residues. CDR3 loop: CASSSEGNSYEQYF. The CDR3 region has the DNA TGTGCCAGCAGCTCGGAGGGAAACTCCTACGAGCAGTACTTC.